This paragraph covers one T cell receptor (beta chain) sequence. TCRdb processed the PCR reads anew with MiXCR; each CDR3 protein has one entry. The table lists around 480,000 distinct CDR3 sequences, about 26% of them singletons, with approximately 0.76% in the top ten. The sample originates from a study of molecular identifiers for immune sequencing clone quantification. Input material: naive CD8+ T cells from blood, with Jurkat cell RNA spiked in. The subset denotes: FACS-sorted CD8+CD4-CCR7+CD45RA+ naive T cells. The TCR was taken from a human donor in good health. Some libraries in this study had Jurkat cell RNA spiked in.

CDR3 sequence: CASSFSVASTEAFF. The CDR3 region has the DNA TGTGCCAGCAGCTTCTCTGTGGCTAGCACTGAAGCTTTCTTT. This chain links TRBV7-6 with TRBJ1-1; D is undetermined. The germline V gene has CDR1 SGHVS and CDR2 FNYEAQ. V shed 3 bases and J shed 4 bases, with 12 bases lying between them. The CDR3 sequence is 14 residues long.